This T cell receptor beta chain came from a study of blood T cell repertoires in COVID-19. About the study: From the United States, Italy and Spain came samples of acute and convalescent COVID-19. T cells, B-cell-depleted T cells, or PBMCs supplied cDNA or gDNA.

Per the original methods: From reference gene primer amplification, estimates of nucleated cell counts were derived. The assay was immunoSEQ multiplex PCR, and TCRdb's table has in-frame clones only and misses some. For V, J and clone size, that table is used; D and trimming come from the DNA. The profile covers 150,000 to 170,000 clones, with roughly 81% appearing a single time and around 8.1% taken by the ten largest. This clone occurred a few times. The length of the CDR3 is 16 residues. The TCR originated in a woman aged 55-70 years with COVID-19, enrolled during active disease. Material: peripheral blood. This sequence joins TRBV21-1 and TRBJ1-6; TRBD1, as called in the table, went unchecked against the DNA. TRBV21-1 is reported as a pseudogene. The CDR3 sequence: CASSSQGNPYNSPLHF. Written as DNA, the CDR3 is TGTGCCAGCAGCAGTCAGGGTAACCCCTATAATTCACCCCTCCACTTT.